This record concerns one T cell receptor beta chain sequence. This sample was included in a study of response to subunit inactivated influenza vaccine. TCRdb used MiXCR to reprocess the RT-PCR reads, holding one entry per CDR3 protein. The sample carries hundreds of thousands of distinct CDR3 sequences, under 9% recorded once. The sample was PBMCs from blood, taken around 2 years after vaccination. The source of this sequence is a man aged 50 to 69 who received an inactivated influenza vaccine.

The CDR3 coding sequence is TGTGCCAGCAGTTTCGTAAACACCATATATTTT. Protein: CASSFVNTIYF. This chain joins TRBV28 and TRBJ1-3; D is undetermined. The CDR3 contains 11 residues. V was cut by 3 bases and J by 6 bases, with 3 bases left in between. CDR1 is MDHEN, CDR2 SYDVKM, per germline. The complete variable domain, with remaining parts taken from reference TRBV28 and TRBJ1-3, reads DVKVTQSSRYLVKRTGEKVFLECVQDMDHENMFWYRQDPGLGLRLIYFSYDVKMKEKGDIPEGYSVSREKKERFSLILESASTNQTSMYLCASSFVNTIYFGEGSWLTVV.